This T cell receptor beta chain was observed in a study of regulatory T cells in long-lasting Graves disease. To make TCR beta libraries, researchers used iRepertoire HTBI primers and Arm-PCR of CDR3 regions. From the multiplex PCR reads, TCRdb called clonotypes with MiXCR, one entry per CDR3 protein. The table includes about 620,000 distinct CDR3 sequences, approximately 15% detected once. The CDR3 length is 14 residues. J gave up 5 bases and V 8 bases, and 6 bases lay outside the gene matches. The germline CDR1 and CDR2 sequences are MNHNS and SASEGT. Time point meaning: newly diagnosed GD, antithyroid drugs for less than 3 months. TCR sequences were obtained from RNA taken from PBMCs. These same records also appear under a second study, on T cells in Graves' hyperthyroidism and ophthalmopathy. That report notes: Within blood appeared most thyroid clonotypes that had expanded above 0.001. A 13 V-J model separated ophthalmopathy from stable hyperthyroidism.

The source material was peripheral blood mononuclear cells (PBMCs), sampled at new diagnosis, from a patient treated with antithyroid drugs. The V call is TRBV6-1, the J call TRBJ2-1, with 10 bases fitting TRBD2. The TCR sequence derives from a woman in her twenties or thirties with Graves disease. The CDR3 DNA sequence: TGTGCCAGCCTTGGGACTAGCGAACACAATGAGCAGTTCTTC. This translates into CASLGTSEHNEQFF.